These T cell receptor beta chains were read from a single sample in a study of T cell responses to AZD1222 COVID-19 vaccine. The assay was immunoSEQ multiplex PCR, and TCRdb's table has in-frame clones only and misses some. This sample has 90,000 to 95,000 clones; about nine tenths occur once, and the top ten carry about 9.4%. The sequencing here drew on peripheral blood, taken on day 0 of AZD1222 vaccination. The receptors stem from an adult in good health. Both conserved end residues are part of each CDR3. Each record gives: clone size, J gene, D gene, CDR3 length, V gene, CDR3 protein, CDR3 DNA. D genes are given only for firm matches. Clone size is given for some rows only: seen once, a few or many times, or a class if the clone is expanded.

>-|TRBJ1-2|TRBD1|14|TRBV11-2
CASSLGTGYYGYTF
TGTGCCAGCAGCTTAGGGACAGGATACTATGGCTACACCTTC
>-|TRBJ2-7|TRBD1|15|TRBV18
CASSPSTGSSYEQYF
TGTGCCAGCTCACCGTCGACAGGGAGCTCCTACGAGCAGTACTTC
>-|TRBJ2-3|-|13|TRBV29-1
CSVSQRGTDTQYF
TGCAGCGTTTCTCAGCGGGGCACAGATACGCAGTATTTT
>once|TRBJ2-2|-|15|TRBV5-1
CASSLGSTNTGELFF
TGCGCCAGCAGCTTGGGGTCAACGAACACCGGGGAGCTGTTTTTT
>-|TRBJ2-7|TRBD2|16|TRBV5-4
CASSSPKTSGRNEQYF
TGTGCCAGCAGCTCGCCTAAGACTAGCGGCCGGAACGAGCAGTACTTC
>-|TRBJ1-1|TRBD1|11|TRBV20-1
CSVSRGREAFF
TGCAGTGTATCCAGGGGGAGAGAAGCTTTCTTT
>-|TRBJ1-5|-|14|TRBV5-1
CACEPGYSNQPQHF
TGCGCCTGCGAGCCGGGGTACAGCAATCAGCCCCAGCATTTT
>-|TRBJ1-1|-|15|TRBV7-8
CASSLVAGTNTEAFF
TGTGCCAGCAGCTTAGTCGCGGGTACGAACACTGAAGCTTTCTTT
>-|TRBJ1-2|-|13|TRBV5-1
CASSPGDNYGYTF
TGCGCCAGCAGCCCGGGGGATAACTATGGCTACACCTTC
>-|TRBJ1-4|-|15|TRBV7-6
CASSRPVRANEKLFF
TGTGCCAGCAGCCGCCCGGTTAGGGCTAATGAAAAACTGTTTTTT
>-|TRBJ2-1|TRBD1|15|TRBV5-1
CASSFDRGYYNEQFF
TGCGCCAGCAGCTTCGACAGGGGATACTACAATGAGCAGTTCTTC
>-|TRBJ2-6|-|21|TRBV4-1
CASSQDFEGSRQVSGANVLTF
TGCGCCAGCAGCCAAGATTTCGAGGGCAGCCGTCAAGTCTCTGGGGCCAACGTCCTGACTTTC
>-|TRBJ2-7|TRBD1|14|TRBV6-6
CATSKGQGDHEQYF
TGTGCCACCTCCAAAGGACAGGGGGACCACGAGCAGTACTTC
>-|TRBJ2-7|-|14|TRBV5-8
CASRSDLVSYEQYF
TGTGCCAGCAGAAGTGATCTAGTATCCTACGAGCAGTACTTC
>once|TRBJ2-2|-|13|TRBV30
CAWSKGTPGELFF
TGTGCCTGGAGTAAAGGGACTCCCGGGGAGCTGTTTTTT
>-|TRBJ2-5|-|13|TRBV19
CASSTGRRETQYF
TGTGCCAGTAGTACGGGACGGCGAGAGACCCAGTACTTC
>-|TRBJ1-2|-|14|TRBV30
CAWSVGRGGYGYTF
TGTGCCTGGAGTGTCGGCAGGGGAGGATATGGCTACACCTTC
>-|TRBJ1-6|-|15|TRBV5-1
CASSSRDTWDSPLHF
TGCGCCAGCAGCTCCCGGGATACCTGGGATTCACCCCTCCACTTT
>-|TRBJ1-1|-|16|TRBV19
CASSVEYREINTEAFF
TGTGCCAGTAGTGTCGAATACAGGGAAATAAACACTGAAGCTTTCTTT
>-|TRBJ1-2|TRBD1|15|TRBV5-1
CASSRIGQANYGYTF
TGCGCCAGCAGTCGTATAGGACAGGCCAACTATGGCTACACCTTC
>-|TRBJ1-2|-|12|TRBV5-1
CASSLDWDGYTF
TGCGCCAGCAGCTTGGATTGGGATGGCTACACCTTC
>-|TRBJ1-2|-|12|TRBV10-1
CASSDTTYGYTF
TGCGCCAGCAGTGACACGACTTATGGCTACACCTTC
>-|TRBJ2-2|-|14|TRBV2
CASGALSGVGELFF
TGTGCCAGCGGGGCCCTTAGCGGAGTCGGGGAGCTGTTTTTT
>-|TRBJ2-2|TRBD1|15|TRBV19
CASSDRDRATGELFF
TGTGCCAGTAGTGACCGGGACAGGGCAACCGGGGAGCTGTTTTTT
>few|TRBJ1-1|-|15|TRBV6-5
CASRVPGEALTEAFF
TGTGCCAGCAGGGTTCCGGGGGAGGCCCTCACTGAAGCTTTCTTT
>once|TRBJ1-6|-|16|TRBV5-1
CASSPVVPGYNSPLHF
TGCGCCAGCAGCCCCGTAGTCCCAGGGTATAATTCACCCCTCCACTTT
>-|TRBJ1-4|-|12|TRBV6-5
CASSGPDQKLFF
TGTGCCAGCAGCGGGCCAGACCAAAAACTGTTTTTT
>-|TRBJ1-2|TRBD1|13|TRBV19
CASKEQTGVGYTF
TGTGCCAGTAAGGAACAAACAGGGGTTGGCTACACCTTC
>-|TRBJ2-1|-|15|TRBV5-1
CASSLDGSLVNEQFF
TGCGCCAGCAGCTTGGACGGGAGCCTCGTCAATGAGCAGTTCTTC
>-|TRBJ1-4|-|16|TRBV3-1/TRBV3-2
CASSQDRGGANEKLFF
TGTGCCAGCAGCCAAGATCGAGGGGGAGCTAATGAAAAACTGTTTTTT
>-|TRBJ2-7|TRBD2|17|TRBV28
CASTDPGLAGSSYEQYF
TGTGCCAGCACCGACCCCGGACTAGCGGGGTCCTCCTACGAGCAGTACTTC
>-|TRBJ2-7|-|16|TRBV28
CASRWNRDPNTQEQYF
TGTGCCAGCAGATGGAATCGGGACCCAAACACACAGGAGCAGTACTTC
>-|TRBJ2-7|-|12|TRBV3-1/TRBV3-2
CASSQGRVEQYF
TGTGCCAGCAGCCAAGGGCGGGTAGAGCAGTACTTC
>few|TRBJ2-7|-|16|TRBV18
CASSPPSGLSSYEQYF
TGTGCCAGCTCACCACCGTCGGGACTTAGCTCCTACGAGCAGTACTTC
>-|TRBJ2-4|TRBD2|14|TRBV6-5
CASWERGAGNIQYF
TGTGCCAGCTGGGAGCGGGGGGCTGGAAACATTCAGTACTTC
>-|TRBJ2-7|-|15|TRBV3-1/TRBV3-2
CASSQAAGSAYEQYF
TGTGCCAGCAGCCAAGCGGCGGGATCGGCCTACGAGCAGTACTTC
>once|TRBJ2-5|-|15|TRBV5-1
CASSALNRAQETQYF
TGCGCCAGCAGCGCTCTGAACAGAGCACAAGAGACCCAGTACTTC
>-|TRBJ2-5|-|14|TRBV5-1
CASSPRGGGETQYF
TGCGCCAGCAGCCCCCGGGGCGGAGGAGAGACCCAGTACTTC
>-|TRBJ1-5|-|15|TRBV2
CASSQGGGGNQPQHF
TGTGCCAGCTCACAGGGAGGAGGTGGCAATCAGCCCCAGCATTTT
>-|TRBJ2-5|TRBD2|17|TRBV3-1/TRBV3-2
CASSQSLPSGRRETQYF
TGTGCCAGCAGCCAATCCTTGCCTAGCGGGAGGCGAGAGACCCAGTACTTC
>-|TRBJ2-1|-|15|TRBV4-1
CASSQDGSSYNEQFF
TGCGCCAGCAGCCAGGACGGGAGCTCCTACAATGAGCAGTTCTTC
>-|TRBJ1-2|-|15|TRBV4-1
CASSQGPQQTYGYTF
TGCGCCAGCAGCCAAGGACCCCAACAGACCTATGGCTACACCTTC
>-|TRBJ2-1|-|12|TRBV19
CATTHSYNEQFF
TGTGCCACCACGCACAGCTACAATGAGCAGTTCTTC
>-|TRBJ1-1|-|15|TRBV19
CASSPRADMNTEAFF
TGTGCCAGTAGCCCCCGGGCAGATATGAACACTGAAGCTTTCTTT
>-|TRBJ2-3|TRBD2|14|TRBV7-3
CASSLGTSGDTQYF
TGTGCCAGCAGCTTAGGGACTAGCGGAGATACGCAGTATTTT
>-|TRBJ1-6|-|17|TRBV7-2
CASSLDPPGLAASPLHF
TGTGCCAGCAGCTTAGATCCGCCGGGACTCGCCGCTTCACCCCTCCACTTT
>-|TRBJ2-2|TRBD2|16|TRBV18
CASSPGLAGDTGELFF
TGTGCCAGCTCACCGGGACTAGCGGGAGACACCGGGGAGCTGTTTTTT
>-|TRBJ1-6|-|13|TRBV21-1
CASSKGRNSPLHF
TGTGCCAGCAGCAAAGGACGAAATTCACCCCTCCACTTT
>-|TRBJ2-6|-|16|TRBV5-1
CASSLVMGTGANVLTF
TGCGCCAGCAGCTTGGTGATGGGGACCGGGGCCAACGTCCTGACTTTC
>-|TRBJ1-1|-|15|TRBV7-8
CASSLALGGNTEAFF
TGTGCCAGCAGCTTAGCGCTGGGGGGGAACACTGAAGCTTTCTTT
>-|TRBJ2-1|-|13|TRBV19
CASSMLANNEQFF
TGTGCCAGTAGTATGCTAGCAAACAATGAGCAGTTCTTC